The 21 T cell receptor beta chains listed next were all sequenced from one sample in a study of cytomegalovirus exposure and HLA in healthy donors. PCR was performed using 60 Vbeta and 13 Jbeta primers. Clones were sequenced by immunoSEQ multiplex PCR, and TCRdb holds only the in-frame ones, with some missing. Here the sample spans approximately 100,000 clones, about 75% being singletons. Material for sequencing was PBMCs. These receptors were obtained from a woman under 30 in good health and CMV-seropositive.

CDR3: CASSWTGVENTGELFF. The CDR3 coding sequence is TGTGCCAGCAGCTGGACAGGGGTTGAGAACACCGGGGAGCTGTTTTTT. J is TRBJ2-2 and V is TRBV7-3, with 9 bases identical to TRBD1. The germline V gene has CDR1 SGHTA and CDR2 FQGTGA. This CDR3 has 16 amino acids. Trimming at V came to 4 bases and at J to 1 base, leaving 4 bases not matched to a gene. Full variable domain (rest looked up from reference TRBV7-3 and TRBJ2-2): GAGVSQTPSNKVTEKGKYVELRCDPISGHTALYWYRQSLGQGPEFLIYFQGTGAADDSGLPNDRFFAVRPEGSVSTLKIQRTERGDSAVYLCASSWTGVENTGELFFGEGSRLTVL.

The CDR3 DNA reads TGTGCCAGTAGCGGATCCTCAATCGGGATGAACACTGAAGCTTTCTTT. Its protein product is CASSGSSIGMNTEAFF. The V call is TRBV19, the J call TRBJ1-1; D is uncertain. The V end lost 6 bases, the J end lost 0 bases, and 17 bases lay between the germline ends. In germline, CDR1 is LNHDA, CDR2 SQIVND (reference sequence). This CDR3 is built from 16 residues.

This clone has more than one count but fewer than ten. The rearrangement links TRBV7-9 to TRBJ2-5, with D perhaps assigned TRBD1 or TRBD2 (12 bases each). Germline CDR1 is SEHNR and CDR2 is FQNEAQ (reference sequence). The CDR3 has 19 amino acids. Trimming removed 8 bases from V and 0 bases from J, with 28 bases in between. The CDR3 coding sequence is TGTGCCAGCGGGGACAGGGGGCTAGCGGGAGGGCCGGACCAAGAGACCCAGTACTTC. Translated, it gives CASGDRGLAGGPDQETQYF.

The gene calls are TRBV27 and TRBJ2-1; 13 positions match TRBD2. This CDR3 has 17 amino acids. J gave up 9 bases and V 4 bases, and 12 bases lay outside the gene matches. The germline V gene has CDR1 MNHEY and CDR2 SMNVEV (reference sequence). The CDR3 loop reads CASSSSPGLAGAGEQFF. The CDR3, as DNA: TGTGCCAGCAGTTCCTCCCCCGGACTAGCGGGAGCTGGTGAGCAGTTCTTC.

This sequence joins TRBV2 and TRBJ2-7, with 7 bases matching TRBD1. Germline CDR1 is SNHLY and CDR2 is FYNNEI. This CDR3 is built from 18 residues. V trimming: 1 base; J trimming: 0 bases; junction bases outside the gene matches: 12. CDR3 sequence (DNA): TGTGCCAGCAGTGAAGGGGTTTACACAGGGGCGATCTCCTACGAGCAGTACTTC. Encoded protein: CASSEGVYTGAISYEQYF.

This clone was picked up one time. The genes are TRBV5-1 and TRBJ2-1; TRBD1 matches at 10 bases. Germline values: CDR1 SGHRS, CDR2 YFSETQ. CDR3 length equals 16 residues. With V trimmed by 0 bases and J by 10 bases, 10 bases remained unmatched. The CDR3 region has the DNA TGCGCCAGCAGCTTGGGACTTCCGGGACAGGGGACAGAGCAGTTCTTC. Its protein product is CASSLGLPGQGTEQFF.

This clone was recorded once. This chain links TRBV4-1 with TRBJ2-3; the match to TRBD2 covers 8 bases. The CDR3 consists of 16 residues. The germline CDR1 and CDR2 sequences are MGHRA and YSYEKL. V shed 1 base and J 2 bases; nucleotides not matched to a gene: 5. CDR3 loop: CASSQGIAGLTDTQYF. The CDR3 DNA reads as TGCGCCAGCAGCCAAGGAATAGCGGGGCTCACAGATACGCAGTATTTT.

The chain employs TRBV2 and TRBJ1-4; 9 positions agree with TRBD1. Germline-derived CDR1 and CDR2 are SNHLY and FYNNEI. CDR3 size: 11 residues. CDR3 nucleotide sequence: TGTATGACAGGGGGTGACGAAAAACTGTTTTTT. Its translation: CMTGGDEKLFF.

The V call is TRBV5-1, the J call TRBJ1-2; 9 bases agree with TRBD1. This CDR3 has 14 residues. Trimming removed 4 bases from V and 4 bases from J; junction bases left unmatched: 5. Germline V gene data show CDR1 as SGHRS and CDR2 as YFSETQ. In DNA, the CDR3 is TGCGCCAGCAGCCGACAGGGGGATCTCTATGGCTACACCTTC. It yields the protein CASSRQGDLYGYTF.

The J gene is TRBJ2-5, the V gene TRBV4-1; D perhaps matches TRBD1 (5 bases). CDR1 and CDR2 (germline): MGHRA, YSYEKL. This CDR3 is 15 amino acids long. Trimming cost V 0 bases and J 5 bases, with 13 bases left between them. Here the CDR3 reads CASSQETGWVETQYF. The DNA for the CDR3 is TGCGCCAGCAGCCAAGAAACAGGCTGGGTGGAGACCCAGTACTTC.

This chain uses TRBV15 with TRBJ2-3, with D unclear. The CDR3 totals 14 residues. Deletions cut 0 bases from V and 4 bases from J, with 8 bases between. Germline values: CDR1 LNHNV, CDR2 YYDKDF (reference sequence). Here the CDR3 reads CATSRDRSADTQYF. The CDR3 DNA sequence: TGTGCCACCAGCAGAGATAGGAGTGCAGATACGCAGTATTTT.

The chain links TRBV4-2 to TRBJ1-1; D not resolved. The V gene's germline CDR1 is LGHNA and CDR2 YNFKEQ. The V gene lost 4 bases and the J gene lost 0 bases, with 9 bases spanning the gap. The CDR3 sequence is 14 residues long. CDR3 DNA: TGTGCCAGCAGCCGCCGTCCGGTGAACACTGAAGCTTTCTTT. Protein sequence: CASSRRPVNTEAFF.

The rearrangement links TRBV10-3 to TRBJ2-7; weak D call: TRBD1 (6 bases). The V and J ends lost 4 bases and 3 bases respectively, with 10 bases between them. This CDR3 has 13 residues. Looked up from germline, CDR1 is ENHRY and CDR2 is SYGVKD. In DNA, the CDR3 is TGTGCCATCAGTGTTGTGACAGGCTACGAGCAGTACTTC. Protein product: CAISVVTGYEQYF.

Comments on this clone: The junction does not match germline at one end; this may be a read error. This chain uses TRBV7-9 with TRBJ2-1, with TRBD2 matching over 10 bases. Germline-derived CDR1 and CDR2 are SEHNR and FQNEAQ (reference sequence). The CDR3 runs to 16 residues. The CDR3 is CTSSLAGGDSYNEQFF. In nucleotides, the CDR3 is TGTACCAGCAGCTTAGCGGGAGGTGACTCCTACAATGAGCAGTTCTTC.

CDR3 in amino acids: CAISQGETEAFF. CDR3 bases: TGTGCCATCAGCCAGGGGGAGACTGAAGCTTTCTTT. The V and J genes are TRBV10-3 and TRBJ1-1; TRBD1 matches at 7 bases. There are 12 residues in the CDR3. CDR1 ENHRY and CDR2 SYGVKD come from the germline V gene. Losses at the gene ends were 6 bases for V and 5 bases for J; bases not matched to a gene: 3.

The chain recombines TRBV7-6 with TRBJ2-1; 7 bases are shared with TRBD2. Trimming took 3 bases from V and 5 from J; bases not matched to a gene: 1. This CDR3 region has 13 residues. Germline V gives CDR1 SGHVS, CDR2 FNYEAQ. CDR3 bases: TGTGCCAGCAGCTTCGCGGGAGACAATGAGCAGTTCTTC. Its protein is CASSFAGDNEQFF.

In nucleotides, the CDR3 is TGTGCCAGCAGCTTAGCCCAGGGCCCCAAAAACATTCAGTACTTC. It codes for CASSLAQGPKNIQYF. V is TRBV7-9 and J is TRBJ2-4; TRBD1 might be the D (5 bases). This CDR3 region has 15 residues. V lost 0 bases and J lost 2, with 8 bases in between. Per germline, CDR1 SEHNR and CDR2 FQNEAQ (reference sequence). The entire variable domain, with the rest obtained from reference TRBV7-9 and TRBJ2-4, is as follows: DTGVSQNPRHKITKRGQNVTFRCDPISEHNRLYWYRQTLGQGPEFLTYFQNEAQLEKSRLLSDRFSAERPKGSFSTLEIQRTEQGDSAMYLCASSLAQGPKNIQYFGAGTRLSVL.

This rearrangement joins TRBV28 to TRBJ2-7; 9 bases are a match to TRBD2. This CDR3 comprises 15 residues. V lost 6 bases to trimming and J lost 5 bases; unmatched junction nucleotides: 11. Germline values: CDR1 MDHEN, CDR2 SYDVKM. CDR3 protein: CASRVDSGSINEQYF. As DNA, the CDR3 is TGTGCCAGCAGAGTTGATAGCGGGAGTATCAACGAGCAGTACTTC.

The chain carries TRBV5-5 and TRBJ2-7; 11 bases agree with TRBD2. J lost 6 bases, V lost 4 bases, and 12 bases had no gene match. Germline CDR1 and CDR2: SGHKS and YYEKEE (reference sequence). The CDR3 runs to 16 residues. CDR3 in amino acids: CASSPTLLAGEIEQYF. The CDR3 region has the DNA TGTGCCAGCAGCCCAACCCTACTAGCGGGAGAGATCGAGCAGTACTTC.

The chain links TRBV2 to TRBJ1-3; 10 nucleotides agree with TRBD1. The germline CDR1 and CDR2 sequences are SNHLY and FYNNEI. CDR3 size: 14 residues. V shed 6 bases, J shed 8 bases, and the junction held 7 bases outside the gene matches. CDR3 protein: CASRRDRGQDTIYF. The CDR3 nucleotides are TGTGCCAGCAGGAGAGACAGGGGGCAAGACACCATATATTTT.

The chain couples TRBV7-9 to TRBJ2-3; a possible D gene is TRBD2 (6 bases). The CDR3 is made up of 16 amino acids. CDR1 SEHNR and CDR2 FQNEAQ come from the germline V gene (reference sequence). V lost 2 bases and J lost 2, with 14 bases in between. CDR3 in amino acids: CASSLWPSEPTDTQYF. The CDR3 coding sequence is TGTGCCAGCAGCTTATGGCCTAGCGAGCCCACAGATACGCAGTATTTT.